Below, 3 T cell receptor beta chains from the same sample are listed, as sequenced in a study of cytomegalovirus exposure and HLA in healthy donors. The PCR contained 60 Vbeta and 13 Jbeta primers. Assay: immunoSEQ multiplex PCR; the TCRdb copy retains only in-frame clones and omits some. Altogether 100,000 to 150,000 clones are present, approximately 8.6% being singletons, with the ten largest covering about 6%. Sequencing input: PBMCs. These receptors originate from a woman aged 35 to 49 in good health and CMV-seropositive.

V usage is TRBV30 and J usage is TRBJ1-1; D may be TRBD1 (5 bases). The CDR3 loop spans 14 amino acids. Trimming shortened V by 8 bases and J by 1 base, and 17 bases separated the two germline ends. From germline, CDR1 is GTSNPN and CDR2 SVGIG (reference sequence). CDR3 sequence (DNA): TGTGCCCTGGGGGGGGGAAGAGGGAACACTGAAGCTTTCTTT. Encoded protein: CALGGGRGNTEAFF. The whole variable domain, remainder taken from reference TRBV30 and TRBJ1-1, is SQTIHQWPATLVQPVGSPLSLECTVEGTSNPNLYWYRQAAGRGLQLLFYSVGIGQISSEVPQNLSASRPQDRQFILSSKKLLLSDSGFYLCALGGGRGNTEAFFGQGTRLTVV.

The rearrangement joins TRBV29-1 to TRBJ2-7; D might be TRBD1 (5 bases). Trimming left V 1 base short and J 7 bases short, with 14 bases between. This CDR3 region has 13 residues. The V gene's germline CDR1 is SQVTM and CDR2 ANQGSEA. The CDR3 protein is CSVEGTGVREQYF. CDR3 nucleotide sequence: TGCAGCGTTGAAGGAACAGGCGTGCGGGAGCAGTACTTC.

V gene TRBV19 combines with J gene TRBJ2-1; TRBD2 aligns across 13 bases. CDR1 is LNHDA, CDR2 SQIVND, per germline (reference sequence). CDR3 size: 17 residues. V lost 5 bases to trimming and J lost 1 base; unmatched junction nucleotides: 5. The CDR3, as DNA: TGTGCCAGTAGTCCGCGGACTAGCGGGGGTTCCTACAATGAGCAGTTCTTC. Translated, it gives CASSPRTSGGSYNEQFF.